A single sample gave rise to the 29 T cell receptor beta chains below, sequenced in a study of cytomegalovirus exposure and HLA in healthy donors. The PCR contained 60 Vbeta and 13 Jbeta primers. The method was immunoSEQ multiplex PCR; TCRdb's version includes in-frame clones alone and lacks a portion of them. The sample carries under 130,000 clones, roughly 80% recorded once. The sample consisted of PBMCs. All receptors derive from a woman aged 40 to 55 in good health and CMV-seropositive.

The chain has TRBV28 and TRBJ1-2, with TRBD1 identical over 7 bases. The germline CDR1 and CDR2 sequences are MDHEN and SYDVKM. V trimming: 6 bases; J trimming: 7 bases; junction bases outside the gene matches: 5. CDR3 size: 12 residues. CDR3 sequence: CASRSYRGGYTF. CDR3 DNA: TGTGCCAGCAGATCTTACAGGGGTGGCTACACCTTC.

The rearrangement links TRBV11-1 to TRBJ2-5; 7 nucleotides line up with TRBD1. Unmatched junction bases numbered 9, after V lost 2 bases and J lost 9 bases. The CDR3 consists of 14 residues. Germline V gene lookup returns CDR1 SGHAT and CDR2 FQDESV (reference sequence). CDR3 sequence reads: CASSLQRDSSSQYF. CDR3 nucleotide sequence: TGTGCCAGCAGCTTACAGAGGGACAGTTCGTCCCAGTACTTC.

This clone was observed a single time. The chain carries TRBV2 and TRBJ1-1, with TRBD1 as a possible D gene (5 bases). Trimming removed 5 bases at V and 6 bases at J, with 16 bases between. The germline gives CDR1 SNHLY, CDR2 FYNNEI. The CDR3 is 14 residues long. The CDR3 DNA reads TGTGCCAGCAGTCCACAGACAGCTTCGGCTGAAGCTTTCTTT. It translates to CASSPQTASAEAFF.

This clone came up once. The J gene is TRBJ2-2, the V gene TRBV6-1; 10 bases map to TRBD1. This CDR3 region has 15 residues. CDR1 MNHNS and CDR2 SASEGT come from the germline V gene. Trimming cost V 1 base and J 7 bases; bases outside gene matches: 3. The chain's CDR3 is CASSEETGGNGELFF. CDR3 nucleotides: TGTGCCAGCAGTGAAGAGACAGGGGGCAACGGGGAGCTGTTTTTT.

This chain links TRBV2 with TRBJ2-3; no clear D. Per the germline V gene, CDR1 is SNHLY and CDR2 is FYNNEI. Trimming pared 4 bases from V and 5 bases from J, leaving 4 bases between. The CDR3 runs to 11 residues. Written as DNA, the CDR3 is TGTGCCAGCAGTGCTAAAGATACGCAGTATTTT. Amino acid sequence: CASSAKDTQYF.

The chain couples TRBV7-2 to TRBJ2-5, with a weak D call TRBD1 (8 bases). This CDR3 has 14 residues. V lost 5 bases to trimming and J lost 4 bases, with 14 bases between them. CDR1 and CDR2 (germline): SGHTA, FQGNSA. The CDR3 DNA is TGTGCCAGCAGCCAGAACAGGGGGGGAGAGACCCAGTACTTC. Residues: CASSQNRGGETQYF.

Here the CDR3 reads CASSLAPQTGFTYEQYF. The CDR3 nucleotides are TGCGCCAGCAGCTTGGCCCCCCAGACAGGTTTTACCTACGAGCAGTACTTC. This rearrangement joins TRBV5-1 to TRBJ2-7; perhaps TRBD1 as D (6 bases). Per the germline V gene, CDR1 is SGHRS and CDR2 is YFSETQ. Deletions cut 0 bases from V and 2 bases from J, with 18 bases between. The CDR3 is 17 residues long.

The chain uses TRBV27 and TRBJ2-7; D not resolved. The CDR3 covers 14 residues. In germline, CDR1 is MNHEY, CDR2 SMNVEV (reference sequence). Trimming shortened V by 4 bases and J by 4 bases, and 14 bases separated the two germline ends. The CDR3 nucleotides are TGTGCCAGCAGTTCGATTCCGTACTTATACGAGCAGTACTTC. It specifies CASSSIPYLYEQYF.

CDR3 residues: CASSQPGPSKQTQYF. DNA for the CDR3: TGCGCCAGCAGCCAACCAGGGCCCTCCAAGCAGACCCAGTACTTC. V usage is TRBV4-1 and J usage is TRBJ2-5; TRBD1 is a possible D gene (5 bases). This CDR3 region has 15 residues. The V and J ends lost 2 bases and 6 bases respectively, with 16 bases between them. Per the germline V gene, CDR1 is MGHRA and CDR2 is YSYEKL.

The chain uses TRBV7-2 and TRBJ2-7; no reliable D call. The V end was cut by 3 bases, the J end by 6 bases, with 15 bases between. Germline V gene lookup returns CDR1 SGHTA and CDR2 FQGNSA. The CDR3 totals 14 residues. CDR3 loop: CASSFPGRTIEQYF. CDR3 nucleotides: TGTGCCAGCAGCTTCCCTGGCCGTACGATCGAGCAGTACTTC.

The rearrangement uses TRBV4-3 and TRBJ2-1, with a weak D call TRBD2 (6 bases). The length of the CDR3 is 14 residues. Trimming stripped 1 base from V and 4 bases from J, with 8 bases between. Looked up from germline, CDR1 is LGHNA and CDR2 is YSLEER. CDR3 sequence: CASSQGLDYNEQFF. CDR3 nucleotide sequence: TGCGCCAGCAGCCAAGGACTAGATTACAATGAGCAGTTCTTC.

The rearrangement joins TRBV7-6 to TRBJ2-3; a possible D gene is TRBD1 (5 bases). The CDR3 has 16 amino acids. V gave up 4 bases and J gave up 6 bases, with 20 bases separating them. The germline CDR1 and CDR2 sequences are SGHVS and FNYEAQ. The CDR3 coding sequence is TGTGCCAGCAGCTCCGCAGGGATCTGGAATTCGGATACGCAGTATTTT. This gives the protein CASSSAGIWNSDTQYF.

The chain uses TRBV7-2 and TRBJ2-1; 8 bases match TRBD2. The junction had 21 bases not matched to a gene; V was cut back by 5 bases and J by 6 bases. The CDR3 is made up of 19 amino acids. Germline lookup yields CDR1 SGHTA and CDR2 FQGNSA. The CDR3 reads CASSARGLAGPVMGNEQFF. In DNA, the CDR3 is TGTGCCAGCAGCGCTAGAGGGCTAGCGGGCCCCGTGATGGGCAATGAGCAGTTCTTC.

This clone was found a few times. This chain connects TRBV28 to TRBJ2-5; 8 nucleotides align to TRBD1. The CDR3 loop spans 14 amino acids. V was clipped by 6 bases and J by 3 bases; unmatched bases: 6. Germline loops: CDR1 MDHEN, CDR2 SYDVKM. The DNA for the CDR3 is TGTGCCAGCAGAAACTTACAGGGGGAAGAGACCCAGTACTTC. Protein product: CASRNLQGEETQYF. Variable domain in full (rest from reference TRBV28 and TRBJ2-5): DVKVTQSSRYLVKRTGEKVFLECVQDMDHENMFWYRQDPGLGLRLIYFSYDVKMKEKGDIPEGYSVSREKKERFSLILESASTNQTSMYLCASRNLQGEETQYFGPGTRLLVL.

This clone occurred a few times. This chain connects TRBV7-9 to TRBJ2-7, with 8 nucleotides matching TRBD1. The junction had 5 bases not matched to a gene; V was cut back by 3 bases and J by 1 base. Germline values: CDR1 SEHNR, CDR2 FQNEAQ (reference sequence). The CDR3 is 15 residues long. CDR3 loop: CASSFITGGSYEQYF. CDR3 sequence (DNA): TGTGCCAGCAGCTTCATCACAGGGGGGTCCTACGAGCAGTACTTC.

The chain joins TRBV27 to TRBJ2-1; D is possibly TRBD2 (6 bases). CDR3 length equals 15 residues. The V gene lost 5 bases and the J gene lost 5 bases, with 16 bases spanning the gap. Germline CDR1 reads MNHEY; CDR2 reads SMNVEV (reference sequence). The CDR3 reads CASSKPGLGDNEQFF. In DNA, the CDR3 is TGTGCCAGCAGTAAACCGGGACTGGGGGACAATGAGCAGTTCTTC.

V and J are TRBV27 and TRBJ2-3, with TRBD1 identical over 8 bases. CDR3 size: 18 residues. Germline V gene data show CDR1 as MNHEY and CDR2 as SMNVEV (reference sequence). V shed 0 bases and J 2 bases; nucleotides not matched to a gene: 10. CDR3 DNA sequence: TGTGCCAGCAGTTTATCCCCGCAAGGGACAGGCCACACAGATACGCAGTATTTT. Its translation is CASSLSPQGTGHTDTQYF.

This clone occurred once. The chain employs TRBV6-1 and TRBJ1-1; D is unclear. This CDR3 spans 15 amino acids. Trimming took 1 base from V and 2 from J, leaving 11 bases between them. Germline CDR1 reads MNHNS; CDR2 reads SASEGT. The CDR3 DNA follows: TGTGCCAGCAGTGAAGGCGGAGCCAGAAACACTGAAGCTTTCTTT. It yields the protein CASSEGGARNTEAFF.

V usage is TRBV2 and J usage is TRBJ1-1, with 7 positions matching TRBD1. J gave up 11 bases and V 2 bases, and 5 bases lay outside the gene matches. Germline V gene sequence: CDR1 SNHLY, CDR2 FYNNEI. This CDR3 is 12 amino acids long. This CDR3 reads CASSETGVRAFF. CDR3 DNA sequence: TGTGCCAGCAGTGAAACAGGGGTGAGGGCTTTCTTT.

The J gene is TRBJ2-1, the V gene TRBV4-1; D call uncertain. V lost 2 bases, J lost 5 bases, and 10 bases lay in between. The CDR3 extends over 14 amino acids. CDR1 and CDR2 (germline): MGHRA, YSYEKL. The CDR3: CASSQFASNNEQFF. The CDR3 DNA sequence: TGCGCCAGCAGCCAATTCGCTAGTAACAATGAGCAGTTCTTC.

J is TRBJ1-4 and V is TRBV6-5; 8 nucleotides match TRBD1. CDR1 is MNHEY and CDR2 is SVGAGI in the germline V gene. The V gene end was trimmed by 6 bases and the J gene end by 7 bases; junction bases not matched to a gene: 10. This CDR3 is 15 amino acids long. CDR3 DNA: TGTGCCAGCAGCAGTACAGGGGGGATATTTGAAAAACTGTTTTTT. As protein: CASSSTGGIFEKLFF.

This chain joins TRBV4-3 and TRBJ1-2; D unclear. Germline CDR1 is LGHNA and CDR2 is YSLEER. V lost 4 bases and J 1 base, leaving 16 bases between the germline ends. CDR3 length equals 16 residues. CDR3 sequence reads: CASSLRVGEGNYGYTF. The CDR3, as DNA: TGCGCCAGCAGCCTAAGAGTCGGGGAGGGTAACTATGGCTACACCTTC.

V usage is TRBV27 and J usage is TRBJ1-5; TRBD1 might be the D (6 bases). Germline V gene data show CDR1 as MNHEY and CDR2 as SMNVEV (reference sequence). This CDR3 spans 16 amino acids. The ends were cut back, 5 bases at V and 3 bases at J, with 17 bases in the middle. This CDR3 is CASSLLGRGNNQPQHF. The CDR3 DNA sequence: TGTGCCAGCAGTCTGCTCGGCAGGGGTAACAATCAGCCCCAGCATTTT.

The chain has TRBV6-6 and TRBJ1-5; D might be TRBD1 (5 bases). Germline assignment: CDR1 MNHNY and CDR2 SVGAGI (reference sequence). V gave up 2 bases and J gave up 1 base, with 9 bases separating them. CDR3 size: 15 residues. The CDR3 sequence: CASSYGGYSNQPQHF. The CDR3 coding sequence is TGTGCCAGCAGTTACGGGGGGTACAGCAATCAGCCCCAGCATTTT.

This chain links TRBV2 with TRBJ2-1; D uncertain. Germline V gene data show CDR1 as SNHLY and CDR2 as FYNNEI. Trimming took off 1 base at V and 0 bases at J, with 7 bases between the two ends. The CDR3 consists of 15 residues. The CDR3 DNA sequence: TGTGCCAGCAGTGAAGTTCCTATCTCCTACAATGAGCAGTTCTTC. Its protein product is CASSEVPISYNEQFF.

As concerns this clone: Within the sample, other DNA sequences also encode this same CDR3. The DNA for the CDR3 is TGTGCCAGCAGTTCCGCCTACGAGCAGTACTTC. Translated, it gives CASSSAYEQYF. The chain couples TRBV28 to TRBJ2-7, with D hard to call. In germline, CDR1 is MDHEN, CDR2 SYDVKM. Trimming took 4 bases from V and 2 from J, leaving 3 bases between them. The CDR3 is 11 amino acids.

The count of this clone is one. This rearrangement joins TRBV2 to TRBJ2-1; D possibly corresponds to TRBD2 (5 bases). The CDR3 is 15 residues long. The germline V and J ends were trimmed by 2 bases and 0 bases, with 8 bases remaining between them. Germline V gives CDR1 SNHLY, CDR2 FYNNEI. The chain's CDR3 is CASSELAGSYNEQFF. DNA of the CDR3: TGTGCCAGCAGTGAACTAGCAGGCTCCTACAATGAGCAGTTCTTC.

The chain recombines TRBV6-5 with TRBJ2-3; D perhaps matches TRBD1 (6 bases). This CDR3 is 15 amino acids long. CDR1 and CDR2 (germline): MNHEY, SVGAGI. The germline V and J ends were trimmed by 9 bases and 2 bases, with 18 bases remaining between them. The CDR3 DNA reads TGTGCCAGTATCTTACGTAGGGGACACACAGATACGCAGTATTTT. Protein product: CASILRRGHTDTQYF.

In its sample, this clone was seen a few times. The genes are TRBV9 and TRBJ1-3; 10 bases align to TRBD1. The CDR3 has 16 residues. Germline V gives CDR1 SGDLS, CDR2 YYNGEE. Germline trimming cut 2 bases from V and 3 bases from J; bases unmatched to any gene: 5. CDR3 residues: CASSVRQGAYGNTIYF. In nucleotides, the CDR3 is TGTGCCAGCAGCGTTAGACAGGGGGCCTATGGAAACACCATATATTTT.